What follows are 28 T cell receptor beta chains derived from one specimen sequenced in a study of chemoradiotherapy in HPV16-positive cancers. Only in-frame clones appear in the TCRdb table, and some are missing; sequencing was by immunoSEQ multiplex PCR. The sample includes around 29,000 clones, roughly 93% seen only once; the top ten take 18%. This material consisted of blood, taken from a patient who underwent chemoradiotherapy. These receptors were taken from a human donor with HPV-associated anogenital cancer.

This clone has just one count. CDR3 sequence (DNA): TGTGCCAGCAGTTACGGGGCGTCACACTACGAGCAGTACTTC. Translated: CASSYGASHYEQYF. The chain carries TRBV6-5 and TRBJ2-7; D is possibly TRBD1 (5 bases). Germline-derived CDR1 and CDR2 are MNHEY and SVGAGI. V shed 2 bases and J shed 3 bases, with 11 bases lying between them. This CDR3 is built from 14 residues.

The V and J genes are TRBV27 and TRBJ2-2; D unclear. The CDR3 spans 16 residues. With 5 bases removed from V and 5 bases from J, the gap between germline ends came to 18 bases. Per the germline V gene, CDR1 is MNHEY and CDR2 is SMNVEV (reference sequence). The CDR3, as DNA: TGTGCCAGCAGTCTCCTGGCTAGTCTTGGGACCGGGGAGCTGTTTTTT. Residues: CASSLLASLGTGELFF.

The chain recombines TRBV28 with TRBJ1-5; weak D call: TRBD1 (6 bases). CDR3 length: 14 amino acids. Between the trimmed V and J ends, which lost 8 bases and 1 base, there was a span of 12 bases. Germline V gene data show CDR1 as MDHEN and CDR2 as SYDVKM. The CDR3 loop is CASRQVPSNQPQHF. CDR3 in DNA: TGTGCCAGCCGACAGGTTCCGAGCAATCAGCCCCAGCATTTT.

The CDR3 DNA follows: TGTGCCAGCAGCCAAGATAGAAGGGGTCCCTCTGGAAACACCATATATTTT. This gives the protein CASSQDRRGPSGNTIYF. This chain uses TRBV4-2 with TRBJ1-3, with D possibly TRBD1 on 5 matching bases. The CDR3 is 17 residues long. The V and J ends lost 0 bases and 0 bases respectively, with 12 bases between them. The germline CDR1 and CDR2 sequences are LGHNA and YNFKEQ.

This clone was picked up one time. This chain links TRBV2 with TRBJ1-1; maybe TRBD1 (5 bases). CDR1 SNHLY and CDR2 FYNNEI come from the germline V gene. The CDR3 extends over 13 amino acids. Trimming stripped 3 bases from V and 4 bases from J, with 9 bases between. In DNA form, the CDR3 reads TGTGCCAGCAGTGAGCAGGGATTCACTGAAGCTTTCTTT. Translating it yields CASSEQGFTEAFF.

This clone was seen only once. The V and J genes are TRBV9 and TRBJ1-4; D possibly corresponds to TRBD1 (5 bases). The CDR3 runs to 15 residues. V was clipped by 0 bases and J by 0 bases, with 6 bases between them. Germline loops: CDR1 SGDLS, CDR2 YYNGEE. CDR3 DNA sequence: TGTGCCAGCAGCGTAGGGGGCTCAACTAATGAAAAACTGTTTTTT. It yields the protein CASSVGGSTNEKLFF. The full variable domain, in which reference TRBV9 and TRBJ1-4 provide the parts outside the CDR3, is DSGVTQTPKHLITATGQRVTLRCSPRSGDLSVYWYQQSLDQGLQFLIQYYNGEERAKGNILERFSAQQFPDLHSELNLSSLELGDSALYFCASSVGGSTNEKLFFGSGTQLSVL.

This chain joins TRBV4-3 and TRBJ1-2, with a tentative D call TRBD1 (6 bases). With 0 bases removed from V and 3 bases from J, the gap between germline ends came to 17 bases. The germline CDR1 and CDR2 sequences are LGHNA and YSLEER. The CDR3 has 17 residues. CDR3 DNA: TGCGCCAGCAGCCAAGATGGGAAGGCTGCAGGGGACTATGGCTACACCTTC. This codes for CASSQDGKAAGDYGYTF.

The gene calls are TRBV11-2 and TRBJ2-2; no definite D call. The CDR3 has 15 amino acids. The V gene's germline CDR1 is SGHAT and CDR2 FQNNGV. With 4 bases removed from V and 1 base from J, the gap between germline ends came to 10 bases. CDR3 amino acids: CASSSGFRNTGELFF. The CDR3, as DNA: TGTGCCAGCAGCTCGGGCTTTAGGAACACCGGGGAGCTGTTTTTT.

The gene calls are TRBV5-6 and TRBJ2-1; D gene uncertain. CDR3 length: 15 residues. V lost 2 bases, J lost 0 bases, and 9 bases lay in between. Germline V lookup: CDR1 SGHDT, CDR2 YYEEEE. The CDR3 loop reads CASSFFTASYNEQFF. The DNA of the CDR3 is TGTGCCAGCAGCTTTTTCACAGCCTCCTACAATGAGCAGTTCTTC.

This chain links TRBV28 with TRBJ2-1; 9 nucleotides match TRBD2. V lost 4 bases, J lost 10 bases, and 8 bases stayed unmatched. The germline V gene encodes CDR1 MDHEN and CDR2 SYDVKM. CDR3 length: 14 residues. CDR3 in amino acids: CASSSLAGGHEQFF. CDR3 nucleotides: TGTGCCAGCAGTTCCCTTGCGGGAGGGCACGAGCAGTTCTTC.

This chain uses TRBV5-1 with TRBJ1-1; D is possibly TRBD1 (5 bases). This CDR3 has 14 amino acids. Trimming cost V 1 base and J 5 bases, with 12 bases left between them. The germline gives CDR1 SGHRS, CDR2 YFSETQ. As DNA, the CDR3 is TGCGCCAGCAGCTTGCTGCAGGGAGGTACTGAAGCTTTCTTT. It is translated as CASSLLQGGTEAFF. Together with reference TRBV5-1 and TRBJ1-1, the CDR3 gives the full variable domain: KAGVTQTPRYLIKTRGQQVTLSCSPISGHRSVSWYQQTPGQGLQFLFEYFSETQRNKGNFPGRFSGRQFSNSRSEMNVSTLELGDSALYLCASSLLQGGTEAFFGQGTRLTVV.

The V gene is TRBV7-7, the J gene TRBJ2-2; tentatively, D is TRBD2 (6 bases). Trimming pared 4 bases from V and 1 base from J, leaving 16 bases between. The germline V gene encodes CDR1 SSHAT and CDR2 FNYEAQ (reference sequence). This CDR3 contains 17 residues. The CDR3 DNA reads TGTGCCAGCAGCTCCCTCGGCGGGGCGGGGAACACCGGGGAGCTGTTTTTT. Translation gives CASSSLGGAGNTGELFF.

In its sample, this clone was seen a few times. The chain couples TRBV10-2 to TRBJ1-5; D not resolved. The ends were cut back, 4 bases at V and 3 bases at J, with 7 bases in the middle. The CDR3 runs to 13 residues. Germline CDR1 reads WSHSY; CDR2 reads SAAADI. The CDR3 region is CASSVQNNQPQHF. The CDR3, as DNA: TGCGCCAGCAGTGTACAGAACAATCAGCCCCAGCATTTT.

This chain connects TRBV9 to TRBJ1-3; weak D call: TRBD1 (5 bases). Germline CDR1 is SGDLS and CDR2 is YYNGEE. The V end was cut by 4 bases, the J end by 0 bases, with 14 bases between. The CDR3 covers 16 residues. The CDR3 DNA reads as TGTGCCAGCAGCACCCGGGGGGGGATCTCTGGAAACACCATATATTTT. It is translated as CASSTRGGISGNTIYF.

The V gene is TRBV4-3, the J gene TRBJ2-7; the D is unclear. There are 14 residues in the CDR3. V shed 0 bases and J shed 4 bases, with 10 bases lying between them. The germline gives CDR1 LGHNA, CDR2 YSLEER. CDR3 region: CASSQDTHVYEQYF. CDR3 coding DNA: TGCGCCAGCAGCCAAGATACCCACGTATACGAGCAGTACTTC.

The chain employs TRBV6-6 and TRBJ2-2; 9 bases fit TRBD1. The CDR3 is made up of 16 amino acids. CDR1 and CDR2 from the germline V gene are MNHNY and SVGAGI (reference sequence). After removal of 2 bases from V and 5 bases from J, the junction contained 6 bases not matched to a gene. CDR3 protein: CASSYPGQGGTGELFF. CDR3 nucleotide sequence: TGTGCCAGCAGTTACCCGGGACAGGGAGGGACCGGGGAGCTGTTTTTT.

The V gene is TRBV7-8, the J gene TRBJ2-1; weak D call: TRBD2 (5 bases). The V gene's germline CDR1 is SGHVS and CDR2 FQNEAQ. Trimming left V 5 bases short and J 0 bases short, with 8 bases between. This CDR3 region has 14 residues. The CDR3 DNA is TGTGCCAGCAGCCTCCGGGACTCCTACAATGAGCAGTTCTTC. Translating gives CASSLRDSYNEQFF.

The J gene is TRBJ1-2, the V gene TRBV2, with unresolved D. The V gene lost 6 bases and the J gene lost 1 base, with 6 bases spanning the gap. This CDR3 comprises 12 residues. Germline CDR1 reads SNHLY; CDR2 reads FYNNEI. The CDR3 spells CASSRVNYGYTF. CDR3 nucleotides: TGTGCCAGCAGCCGCGTTAACTATGGCTACACCTTC.

The V and J genes are TRBV5-1 and TRBJ2-3, with 9 bases fitting TRBD2. Germline V gives CDR1 SGHRS, CDR2 YFSETQ. The J segment lost 1 base and the V segment lost 3 bases, leaving 12 bases of the junction unmatched. The CDR3 consists of 18 residues. The CDR3 sequence: CASSWSLAGRLGTDTQYF. DNA for the CDR3: TGCGCCAGCAGCTGGTCGCTAGCGGGGAGGCTCGGCACAGATACGCAGTATTTT.

V is TRBV18 and J is TRBJ1-3; D remains unclear. This CDR3 contains 14 residues. In germline, CDR1 is KGHSH, CDR2 LQKENI. V lost 2 bases to trimming and J lost 1 base, with 6 bases between them. CDR3 sequence reads: CASSPGRSGNTIYF. As DNA, the CDR3 is TGTGCCAGCTCACCAGGTCGGTCTGGAAACACCATATATTTT. The full variable domain, in which reference TRBV18 and TRBJ1-3 provide the parts outside the CDR3, is NAGVMQNPRHLVRRRGQEARLRCSPMKGHSHVYWYRQLPEEGLKFMVYLQKENIIDESGMPKERFSAEFPKEGPSILRIQQVVRGDSAAYFCASSPGRSGNTIYFGEGSWLTVV.

The chain carries TRBV16 and TRBJ2-5, with D perhaps matching TRBD2 (5 bases). The length of the CDR3 is 14 residues. The V and J ends lost 1 base and 4 bases respectively, with 10 bases between them. The germline V gene has CDR1 KGHSY and CDR2 FQNENV. For the CDR3, the DNA is TGTGCCAGCAGCCAATGGAGGAGTGGAGAGACCCAGTACTTC. Residues: CASSQWRSGETQYF.

The chain uses TRBV11-2 and TRBJ2-5; D possibly corresponds to TRBD2 (6 bases). The CDR3 has 15 amino acids. Germline V gene lookup returns CDR1 SGHAT and CDR2 FQNNGV. Trimming pared 6 bases from V and 3 bases from J, leaving 17 bases between. The chain's CDR3 is CASSSRASEKETQYF. DNA for the CDR3: TGTGCCAGCAGTTCGAGGGCTAGCGAAAAAGAGACCCAGTACTTC.

The chain links TRBV19 to TRBJ1-5, with D possibly TRBD1 on 6 matching bases. Germline V lookup: CDR1 LNHDA, CDR2 SQIVND (reference sequence). V lost 6 bases and J 1 base, leaving 10 bases between the germline ends. The CDR3 covers 14 residues. The CDR3 spells CASSWTVSNQPQHF. The CDR3 coding sequence is TGTGCCAGTAGCTGGACAGTAAGCAATCAGCCCCAGCATTTT.

This clone has just one count. This chain links TRBV6-5 with TRBJ2-7, with D tentatively TRBD1 (5 bases). V was trimmed by 0 bases and J by 2 bases, leaving 11 bases between them. Germline lookup yields CDR1 MNHEY and CDR2 SVGAGI. CDR3 length: 15 amino acids. The DNA for the CDR3 is TGTGCCAGCAGTTACTCGGCGTTGACAGCCTACGAGCAGTACTTC. Amino acids: CASSYSALTAYEQYF.

This chain links TRBV5-4 with TRBJ2-7; no clear D gene. The germline V gene has CDR1 SGHNT and CDR2 YYREEE (reference sequence). V was trimmed by 0 bases and J by 2 bases, leaving 9 bases between them. This CDR3 spans 14 amino acids. In DNA, the CDR3 is TGTGCCAGCAGCTTGGACTCCCGCCCCTACGAGCAGTACTTC. Translating gives CASSLDSRPYEQYF.

The chain combines TRBV11-1 with TRBJ2-7, with TRBD2 matching over 10 bases. Germline assignment: CDR1 SGHAT and CDR2 FQDESV (reference sequence). The CDR3 runs 14 residues. V lost 4 bases to trimming and J lost 1 base; unmatched junction nucleotides: 1. CDR3 protein: CASSSSGGSYEQYF. Written as DNA, the CDR3 is TGTGCCAGCAGCTCTAGCGGGGGATCCTACGAGCAGTACTTC.

This chain links TRBV6-1 with TRBJ2-2; D may match TRBD1 or TRBD2 (5 bases each). The CDR3 has 15 amino acids. Trimming removed 4 bases at V and 1 base at J, with 10 bases between. Looked up from germline, CDR1 is MNHNS and CDR2 is SASEGT. CDR3 amino acids: CASSVGTMNTGELFF. CDR3 nucleotides: TGTGCCAGCAGTGTTGGGACGATGAACACCGGGGAGCTGTTTTTT.

This chain connects TRBV18 to TRBJ1-6; 9 nucleotides align to TRBD1. V was pared by 4 bases and J by 13 bases, with 8 bases of the junction left unmatched. CDR1 and CDR2 (germline): KGHSH, LQKENI. The CDR3 totals 14 residues. CDR3 loop: CASSQTNDRGPLHF. The CDR3 DNA follows: TGTGCCAGCTCACAAACGAATGACAGGGGGCCCCTCCACTTT.